The subject of this entry is one T cell receptor beta chain. What it binds is not known. The data derive from a study of T cell responses to AZD1222 COVID-19 vaccine. Whole-study context: Second-dose schedules of about 4 or about 12 weeks were combined.

V lost 5 bases to trimming and J lost 4 bases, with 11 bases between them. Looked up from germline, CDR1 is MDHEN and CDR2 is SYDVKM. This CDR3 region has 13 residues. This table comes from immunoSEQ multiplex PCR, and its TCRdb copy is limited to in-frame clones, with some not included. The sample lists 100,000 to 150,000 clones, about nine tenths occurring once. General study results and limits: Repertoire sampling occurred only after the peak T cell response. Reports say nearly half of spike-specific TCRs go after unmutated variant regions. Compared with day 0, the breadth and depth of the Spike-specific TCR repertoire rose significantly after two doses of AZD1222.

This specimen consisted of peripheral blood, obtained on day 0 of AZD1222 vaccination. This sequence originates from an adult in good health. The chain has TRBV28 and TRBJ1-2, with D uncertain. The CDR3 bases are TGTGCCAGCAGTCCTCCTAGTCTCTATGGCTACACCTTC. Translation: CASSPPSLYGYTF.